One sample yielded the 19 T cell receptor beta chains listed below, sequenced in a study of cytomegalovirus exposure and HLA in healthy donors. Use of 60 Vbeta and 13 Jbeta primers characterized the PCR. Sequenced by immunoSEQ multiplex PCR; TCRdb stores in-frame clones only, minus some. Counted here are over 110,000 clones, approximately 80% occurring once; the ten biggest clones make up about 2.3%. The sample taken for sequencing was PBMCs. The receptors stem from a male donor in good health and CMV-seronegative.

CDR3 protein: CSTLSGGLSYGYTF. CDR3 in DNA: TGCAGCACTCTATCCGGGGGGCTGTCCTATGGCTACACCTTC. The chain couples TRBV29-1 to TRBJ1-2; a possible D gene is TRBD1 (6 bases). Looked up from germline, CDR1 is SQVTM and CDR2 is ANQGSEA. The CDR3 is made up of 14 amino acids. The germline V and J ends were trimmed by 8 bases and 4 bases, with 20 bases remaining between them.

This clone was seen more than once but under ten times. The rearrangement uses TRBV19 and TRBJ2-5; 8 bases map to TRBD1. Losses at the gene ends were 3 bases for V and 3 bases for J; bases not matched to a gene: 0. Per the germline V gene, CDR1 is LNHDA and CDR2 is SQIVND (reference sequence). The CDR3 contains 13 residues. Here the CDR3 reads CASSMDREETQYF. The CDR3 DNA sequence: TGTGCCAGTAGTATGGACAGGGAAGAGACCCAGTACTTC.

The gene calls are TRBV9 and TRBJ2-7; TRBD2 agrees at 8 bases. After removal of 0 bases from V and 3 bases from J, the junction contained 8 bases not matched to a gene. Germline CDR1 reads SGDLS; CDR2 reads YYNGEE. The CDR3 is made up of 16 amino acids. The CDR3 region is CASSVGSLAEIYEQYF. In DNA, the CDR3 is TGTGCCAGCAGCGTAGGATCACTAGCGGAAATCTACGAGCAGTACTTC.

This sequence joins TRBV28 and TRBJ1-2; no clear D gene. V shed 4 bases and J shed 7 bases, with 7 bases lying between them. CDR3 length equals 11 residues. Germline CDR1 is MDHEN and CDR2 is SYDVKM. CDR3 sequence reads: CASSWEGGYTF. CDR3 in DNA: TGTGCCAGCAGTTGGGAGGGTGGCTACACCTTC.

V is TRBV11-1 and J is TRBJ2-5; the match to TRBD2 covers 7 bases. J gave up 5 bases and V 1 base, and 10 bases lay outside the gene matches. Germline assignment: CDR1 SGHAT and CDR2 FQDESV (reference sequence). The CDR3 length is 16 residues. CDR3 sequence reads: CASSLGAGRGRETQYF. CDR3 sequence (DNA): TGTGCCAGCAGCTTAGGGGCAGGGAGGGGAAGGGAGACCCAGTACTTC.

DNA of the CDR3: TGTGCCAGCAGCAAGGTGGGAGGCAGCTCTGGAAACACCATATATTTT. Encoded protein: CASSKVGGSSGNTIYF. The V gene is TRBV21-1, the J gene TRBJ1-3. TRBV21-1 is tagged as a pseudogene. The CDR3 consists of 16 residues.

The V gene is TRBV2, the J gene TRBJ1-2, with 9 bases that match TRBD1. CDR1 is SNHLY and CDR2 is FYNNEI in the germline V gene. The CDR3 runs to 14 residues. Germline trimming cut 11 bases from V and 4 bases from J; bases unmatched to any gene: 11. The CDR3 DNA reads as TGTGCCCGCTCCGGGACAGGGATGGGCTATGGCTACACCTTC. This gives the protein CARSGTGMGYGYTF.

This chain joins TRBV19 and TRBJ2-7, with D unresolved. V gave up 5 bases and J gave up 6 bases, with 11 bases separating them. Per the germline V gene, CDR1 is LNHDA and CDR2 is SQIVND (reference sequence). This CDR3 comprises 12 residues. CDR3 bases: TGTGCCAGTAGTTACCCCACTGTCGAGCAGTACTTC. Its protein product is CASSYPTVEQYF. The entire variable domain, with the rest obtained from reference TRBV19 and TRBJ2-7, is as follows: DGGITQSPKYLFRKEGQNVTLSCEQNLNHDAMYWYRQDPGQGLRLIYYSQIVNDFQKGDIAEGYSVSREKKESFPLTVTSAQKNPTAFYLCASSYPTVEQYFGPGTRLTVT.

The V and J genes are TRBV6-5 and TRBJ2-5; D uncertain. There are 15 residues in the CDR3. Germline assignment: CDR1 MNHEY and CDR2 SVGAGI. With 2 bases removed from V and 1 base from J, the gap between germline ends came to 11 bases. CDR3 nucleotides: TGTGCCAGCAGTTACGCCAGTGGCGGCCAAGAGACCCAGTACTTC. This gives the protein CASSYASGGQETQYF.

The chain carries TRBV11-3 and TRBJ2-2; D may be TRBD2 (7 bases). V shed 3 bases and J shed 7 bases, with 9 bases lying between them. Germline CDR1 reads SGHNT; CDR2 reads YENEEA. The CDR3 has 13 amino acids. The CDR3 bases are TGTGCCAGCAGCTTGGGAGGGGGCGGGGAGCTGTTTTTT. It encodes CASSLGGGGELFF.

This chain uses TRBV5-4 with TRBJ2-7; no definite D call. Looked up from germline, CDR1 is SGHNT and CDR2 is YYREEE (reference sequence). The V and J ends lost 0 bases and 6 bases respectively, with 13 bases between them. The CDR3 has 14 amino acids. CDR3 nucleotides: TGTGCCAGCAGCTTGGCAACTACCGACCGCGAGCAGTACTTC. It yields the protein CASSLATTDREQYF.

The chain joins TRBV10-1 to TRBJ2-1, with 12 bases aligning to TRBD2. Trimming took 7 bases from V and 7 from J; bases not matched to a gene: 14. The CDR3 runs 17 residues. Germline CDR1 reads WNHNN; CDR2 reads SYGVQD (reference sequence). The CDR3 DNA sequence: TGCGCCAGCACCGATTCCCTACTAGCGGGAGGCTTGAATGAGCAGTTCTTC. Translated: CASTDSLLAGGLNEQFF.

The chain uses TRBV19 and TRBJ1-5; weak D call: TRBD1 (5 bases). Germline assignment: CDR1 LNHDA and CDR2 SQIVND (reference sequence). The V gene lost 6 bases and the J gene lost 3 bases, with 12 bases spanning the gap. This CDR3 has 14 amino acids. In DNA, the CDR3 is TGTGCCAGTAGGCCCCAGGGATACAATCAGCCCCAGCATTTT. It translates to CASRPQGYNQPQHF.

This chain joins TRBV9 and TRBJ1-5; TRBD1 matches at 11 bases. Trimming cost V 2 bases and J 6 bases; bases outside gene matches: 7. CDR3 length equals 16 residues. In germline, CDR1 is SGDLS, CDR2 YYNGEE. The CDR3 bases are TGTGCCAGCAGCGTCGGGACAGGGGGTCTAGGTCAGCCCCAGCATTTT. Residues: CASSVGTGGLGQPQHF.

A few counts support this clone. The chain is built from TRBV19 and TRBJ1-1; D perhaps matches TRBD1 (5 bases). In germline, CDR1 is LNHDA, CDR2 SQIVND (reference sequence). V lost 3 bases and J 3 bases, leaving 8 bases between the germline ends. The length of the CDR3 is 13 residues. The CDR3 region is CASSMEGHTEAFF. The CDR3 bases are TGTGCCAGTAGTATGGAGGGACACACTGAAGCTTTCTTT. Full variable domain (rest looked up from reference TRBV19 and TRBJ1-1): DGGITQSPKYLFRKEGQNVTLSCEQNLNHDAMYWYRQDPGQGLRLIYYSQIVNDFQKGDIAEGYSVSREKKESFPLTVTSAQKNPTAFYLCASSMEGHTEAFFGQGTRLTVV.

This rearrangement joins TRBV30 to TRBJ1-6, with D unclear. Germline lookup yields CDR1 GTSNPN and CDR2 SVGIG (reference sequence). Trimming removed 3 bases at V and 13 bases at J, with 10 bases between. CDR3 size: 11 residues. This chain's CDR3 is CAWRMAAPLHF. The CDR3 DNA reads TGTGCCTGGAGAATGGCTGCCCCCCTCCACTTT.

The CDR3 is CASSDRGVQPQHF. CDR3 DNA sequence: TGTGCCAGCAGTGACAGGGGGGTACAGCCCCAGCATTTT. The V and J genes are TRBV2 and TRBJ1-5; 7 nucleotides agree with TRBD1. The V and J ends lost 3 bases and 7 bases, in that order; junction bases with no gene match: 3. The CDR3 sequence is 13 residues long. CDR1 and CDR2 from the germline V gene are SNHLY and FYNNEI.

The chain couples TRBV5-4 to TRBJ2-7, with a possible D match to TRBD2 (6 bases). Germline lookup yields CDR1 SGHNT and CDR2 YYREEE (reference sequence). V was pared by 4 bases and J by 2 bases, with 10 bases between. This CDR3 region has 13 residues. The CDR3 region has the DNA TGTGCCAGCAGCAGGGGACTGGCCTACGAGCAGTACTTC. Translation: CASSRGLAYEQYF.

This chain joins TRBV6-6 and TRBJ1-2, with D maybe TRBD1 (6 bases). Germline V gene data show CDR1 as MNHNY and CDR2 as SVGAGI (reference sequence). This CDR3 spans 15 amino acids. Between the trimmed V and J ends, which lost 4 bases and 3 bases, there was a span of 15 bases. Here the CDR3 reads CASSSSRDTDYGYTF. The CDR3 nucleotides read TGTGCCAGCAGTTCATCGAGGGACACCGACTATGGCTACACCTTC.